Presented here are 21 T cell receptor beta chains from one specimen sequenced in a study of OX40 agonist ivuxolimab in advanced cancers. Library preparation was by the immunoSEQ multiplex PCR assay. TCRdb obtained this table from immuneACCESS and retained in-frame rearrangements with V and J assigned. These tables miss some clones; where compared with another copy, unresolved V genes account for less than half of the shortfall, and the remainder is unexplained. The table for this sample lists tens of thousands of clones; 86% of them were counted only once. In total, the top ten clones hold 5.5% to 7% of the sample. Sequenced here: CD4+ or CD8+ T cells sorted from blood, sampled in a trial of the OX40 agonist ivuxolimab. The receptor set was obtained from an adult with an advanced solid tumor such as melanoma, head and neck, liver or kidney cancer.

CDR3 DNA: TGTGCCACGGGGGGGACGGGTCAGCCCCAGCATTTT. Protein product: CATGGTGQPQHF. J is TRBJ1-5 and V is TRBV2; TRBD1 might be the D (5 bases). The CDR3 has 12 amino acids. V was shortened by 10 bases and J by 6 bases, with 13 bases between the two germline ends. In germline, CDR1 is SNHLY, CDR2 FYNNEI.

The chain employs TRBV19 and TRBJ2-1; 8 nucleotides agree with TRBD2. The germline gives CDR1 LNHDA, CDR2 SQIVND (reference sequence). The CDR3 extends over 15 amino acids. J was trimmed by 8 bases and V by 4 bases; bases with no gene match: 10. CDR3 bases: TGTGCCAGTAGTACTCCGGGGGGGCCAGGGGATGAGCAGTTCTTC. Translating it yields CASSTPGGPGDEQFF.

V gene TRBV7-3 combines with J gene TRBJ2-2, with 11 bases matching TRBD2. The ends lost 4 bases at V and 8 bases at J; junction bases unmatched: 9. Germline CDR1 SGHTA, CDR2 FQGTGA. The CDR3 extends over 16 amino acids. CDR3 amino acids: CASSSGTSGGSGELFF. CDR3 DNA sequence: TGTGCCAGCAGCTCCGGGACTAGCGGAGGATCTGGGGAGCTGTTTTTT.

The V and J genes are TRBV11-2 and TRBJ2-2; TRBD1 agrees at 7 bases. CDR1 and CDR2 from the germline V gene are SGHAT and FQNNGV. The CDR3 consists of 18 residues. J lost 0 bases, V lost 3 bases, and 10 bases had no gene match. The CDR3 coding sequence is TGTGCCAGCAGCTTGTTTTACCGGGACAGCTCGAACACCGGGGAGCTGTTTTTT. Residues: CASSLFYRDSSNTGELFF.

The chain carries TRBV10-2 and TRBJ2-1; no definite D call. V was trimmed by 4 bases and J by 5 bases, leaving 6 bases between them. Germline CDR1 is WSHSY and CDR2 is SAAADI. The CDR3 runs 12 residues. In nucleotides, the CDR3 is TGCGCCAGCAGTGCATATAACAATGAGCAGTTCTTC. As protein: CASSAYNNEQFF.

The chain combines TRBV18 with TRBJ1-5, with D possibly being TRBD1 (5 bases). The CDR3 extends over 17 amino acids. V lost 0 bases and J 4 bases, leaving 16 bases between the germline ends. From germline, CDR1 is KGHSH and CDR2 LQKENI. The chain's CDR3 is CASSPPSTGGFNQPQHF. CDR3 DNA sequence: TGTGCCAGCTCACCACCCTCAACCGGGGGGTTTAATCAGCCCCAGCATTTT.

V is TRBV7-9 and J is TRBJ2-7; D gene unclear. Trimming stripped 5 bases from V and 3 bases from J, with 23 bases between. Germline values: CDR1 SEHNR, CDR2 FQNEAQ (reference sequence). The CDR3 is 17 amino acids. CDR3 loop: CASSRQDGLSSDYEQYF. CDR3 nucleotide sequence: TGTGCCAGCAGCAGACAAGACGGTCTCTCCTCGGACTACGAGCAGTACTTC.

The chain links TRBV18 to TRBJ1-1, with D perhaps TRBD1 (5 bases). Trimming cost V 5 bases and J 0 bases, with 7 bases left between them. This CDR3 contains 13 residues. Looked up from germline, CDR1 is KGHSH and CDR2 is LQKENI. The CDR3, as DNA: TGTGCCAGCTCAGCAGGGCTGAACACTGAAGCTTTCTTT. This encodes CASSAGLNTEAFF.

CDR3 amino acids: CASSRAPGSKNIQYF. The CDR3, as DNA: TGTGCCAGCAGCAGGGCCCCAGGGTCCAAAAACATTCAGTACTTC. V usage is TRBV13 and J usage is TRBJ2-4; a weak D match, TRBD1 (5 bases). V gave up 5 bases and J gave up 2 bases, with 13 bases separating them. The V gene's germline CDR1 is PRHDT and CDR2 FYEKMQ (reference sequence). This CDR3 is built from 15 residues.

The chain has TRBV27 and TRBJ2-3, with D perhaps assigned TRBD1 or TRBD2 (6 bases each). Germline V gene lookup returns CDR1 MNHEY and CDR2 SMNVEV (reference sequence). V lost 7 bases to trimming and J lost 3 bases, with 14 bases between them. This CDR3 has 14 residues. In nucleotides, the CDR3 is TGTGCCAGCACCGAAGGGGGGTCGACAGATACGCAGTATTTT. Amino acids: CASTEGGSTDTQYF.

The rearrangement joins TRBV11-2 to TRBJ1-1, with D perhaps TRBD1 (6 bases). The CDR3 spans 15 residues. V was pared by 3 bases and J by 1 base, with 12 bases between. From germline, CDR1 is SGHAT and CDR2 FQNNGV. CDR3 protein: CASSFNRASNTEAFF. CDR3 sequence (DNA): TGTGCCAGCAGCTTTAACAGGGCCTCGAACACTGAAGCTTTCTTT.

The rearrangement uses TRBV5-1 and TRBJ2-1; D call uncertain. This CDR3 region has 15 residues. Germline V lookup: CDR1 SGHRS, CDR2 YFSETQ. V gave up 2 bases and J gave up 0 bases, with 9 bases separating them. In DNA, the CDR3 is TGCGCCAGCAGCTTAGCTCTGGGCTCCTACAATGAGCAGTTCTTC. Translation gives CASSLALGSYNEQFF. The full variable domain, with the rest looked up from reference TRBV5-1 and TRBJ2-1, is KAGVTQTPRYLIKTRGQQVTLSCSPISGHRSVSWYQQTPGQGLQFLFEYFSETQRNKGNFPGRFSGRQFSNSRSEMNVSTLELGDSALYLCASSLALGSYNEQFFGPGTRLTVL.

The chain recombines TRBV15 with TRBJ2-5; D remains ambiguous. Germline values: CDR1 LNHNV, CDR2 YYDKDF (reference sequence). Trimming left V 0 bases short and J 5 bases short, with 7 bases between. This CDR3 region has 13 residues. CDR3 protein: CATSRDLWETQYF. DNA of the CDR3: TGTGCCACCAGCAGAGATCTATGGGAGACCCAGTACTTC. Complete variable domain (other parts from reference TRBV15 and TRBJ2-5): DAMVIQNPRYQVTQFGKPVTLSCSQTLNHNVMYWYQQKSSQAPKLLFHYYDKDFNNEADTPDNFQSRRPNTSFCFLDIRSPGLGDTAMYLCATSRDLWETQYFGPGTRLLVL.

This sequence joins TRBV30 and TRBJ2-5; the match to TRBD1 covers 10 bases. Germline trimming cut 2 bases from V and 5 bases from J; bases unmatched to any gene: 5. Germline CDR1 reads GTSNPN; CDR2 reads SVGIG (reference sequence). This CDR3 is built from 14 residues. CDR3 sequence: CAWSKGQGYETQYF. CDR3 nucleotide sequence: TGTGCCTGGAGTAAGGGACAGGGGTACGAGACCCAGTACTTC.

V and J are TRBV7-3 and TRBJ2-2; TRBD1 matches 8 bases. This CDR3 spans 17 amino acids. Germline CDR1 is SGHTA and CDR2 is FQGTGA. J gave up 9 bases and V 2 bases, and 14 bases lay outside the gene matches. The CDR3: CASSLAFVAGGKRELFF. CDR3 DNA: TGTGCCAGCAGCTTAGCTTTCGTGGCAGGGGGCAAGCGGGAGCTGTTTTTT.

The sample holds a few counts of this clone. The chain is built from TRBV19 and TRBJ1-1; no reliable D call. Germline CDR1 is LNHDA and CDR2 is SQIVND (reference sequence). Trimming shortened V by 2 bases and J by 0 bases, and 4 bases separated the two germline ends. There are 13 residues in the CDR3. In nucleotides, the CDR3 is TGTGCCAGTAGTATACGGATGAACACTGAAGCTTTCTTT. It specifies CASSIRMNTEAFF.

The V call is TRBV19, the J call TRBJ2-7; 9 bases fit TRBD1. Per germline, CDR1 LNHDA and CDR2 SQIVND (reference sequence). CDR3 length: 15 residues. Trimming cost V 7 bases and J 4 bases; bases outside gene matches: 11. The CDR3 sequence is CASKLTGQGEYEQYF. DNA for the CDR3: TGTGCCAGTAAACTAACGGGACAGGGTGAATACGAGCAGTACTTC.

The chain combines TRBV11-3 with TRBJ1-1; D not certain. The germline CDR1 and CDR2 sequences are SGHNT and YENEEA. Trimming took 7 bases from V and 4 from J, leaving 13 bases between them. This CDR3 is 13 amino acids long. CDR3 sequence reads: CASTKTGVTEAFF. The CDR3, as DNA: TGTGCCAGCACCAAGACTGGGGTCACTGAAGCTTTCTTT.

The CDR3 DNA reads as TGTGCCTGGAGTGTACGCGGGACCTCTGGATGGACACCCCTCCACTTT. This encodes CAWSVRGTSGWTPLHF. The chain carries TRBV30 and TRBJ1-6, with D possibly TRBD1 on 5 matching bases. V was cut by 0 bases and J by 11 bases, with 20 bases left in between. This CDR3 has 16 residues. CDR1 and CDR2 (germline): GTSNPN, SVGIG (reference sequence).

A single count supports this clone. The chain links TRBV11-1 to TRBJ2-3; D remains ambiguous. Trimming took 7 bases from V and 1 from J, leaving 9 bases between them. The CDR3 loop spans 13 amino acids. Germline V lookup: CDR1 SGHAT, CDR2 FQDESV (reference sequence). Here the CDR3 reads CASNGEGTDTQYF. For the CDR3, the DNA is TGTGCCAGCAATGGGGAAGGCACAGATACGCAGTATTTT.

The gene calls are TRBV12-5 and TRBJ1-1; possibly TRBD1 for D (5 bases). CDR3 length: 13 residues. The germline V and J ends were trimmed by 0 bases and 3 bases, with 5 bases remaining between them. CDR1 and CDR2 from the germline V gene are LGHNT and FRNRAP. CDR3 sequence reads: CASGLVGDTEAFF. CDR3 bases: TGTGCTAGTGGTTTGGTGGGGGACACTGAAGCTTTCTTT.